The 15 T cell receptor beta chains given below trace back to one sample, sequenced in a study of shared clonotypes between healthy human individuals. Positive CCR7 selection of CD45RO-negative cells yielded the naive CD8 cells, and terminally differentiated effector memory CD45RA+ cells were excluded. Measured with immunoSEQ multiplex PCR; TCRdb has only the in-frame clones, and not every one. The data hold some 2,000,000 clones, with about 95% observed a single time. The sample consisted of naive CD8+ T cells sorted from blood. The receptors stem from a man between 18 and 35 years old in good health.

V and J are TRBV5-6 and TRBJ2-7; D gene unclear. V was clipped by 4 bases and J by 2 bases, with 13 bases between them. CDR1 is SGHDT and CDR2 is YYEEEE in the germline V gene. The CDR3 spans 14 residues. The CDR3 reads CASSPGVGPYEQYF. CDR3 coding DNA: TGTGCCAGCAGCCCGGGCGTAGGCCCCTACGAGCAGTACTTC.

This clone was detected only once. The chain combines TRBV5-6 with TRBJ1-2, with unresolved D. Trimming took off 0 bases at V and 4 bases at J, with 10 bases between the two ends. Germline V gene data show CDR1 as SGHDT and CDR2 as YYEEEE. The CDR3 is 14 residues long. The CDR3, as DNA: TGTGCCAGCAGCTTGGGGCCAGGTGGCTATGGCTACACCTTC. Translating gives CASSLGPGGYGYTF.

This chain joins TRBV28 and TRBJ1-2; no definite D call. The V end lost 7 bases, the J end lost 8 bases, and 14 bases lay between the germline ends. Germline V gene data show CDR1 as MDHEN and CDR2 as SYDVKM. This CDR3 spans 12 amino acids. DNA for the CDR3: TGTGCCAGCACTTGGCCAGGTCTGGGCTACACCTTC. It translates to CASTWPGLGYTF.

The chain recombines TRBV7-3 with TRBJ2-5; TRBD2 is a possible D gene (6 bases). Germline V lookup: CDR1 SGHTA, CDR2 FQGTGA. This CDR3 has 14 amino acids. Trimming removed 5 bases from V and 1 base from J, with 11 bases in between. In nucleotides, the CDR3 is TGTGCCAGCAGCGCAACTAGCAGCCAAGAGACCCAGTACTTC. It yields the protein CASSATSSQETQYF.

The rearrangement joins TRBV5-5 to TRBJ1-2, with no clear D. V lost 4 bases and J lost 4, with 32 bases in between. CDR3 length: 20 residues. Germline CDR1 SGHKS, CDR2 YYEKEE (reference sequence). The CDR3 reads CASSGMPRSPERARIYGYTF. CDR3 nucleotide sequence: TGTGCCAGCAGCGGGATGCCTCGTAGTCCCGAGAGGGCCCGTATCTATGGCTACACCTTC.

The chain combines TRBV2 with TRBJ1-3; D is uncertain. V was pared by 2 bases and J by 3 bases, with 8 bases between. CDR1 is SNHLY, CDR2 FYNNEI, per germline. This CDR3 has 14 amino acids. CDR3 sequence (DNA): TGTGCCAGCAGTGAATCGTTGGGTGGAAACACCATATATTTT. As protein: CASSESLGGNTIYF.

In the case of this clone: The same CDR3 arises from other DNA sequences in this sample as well. The chain couples TRBV9 to TRBJ1-4; D possibly corresponds to TRBD1 (6 bases). Germline V gene data show CDR1 as SGDLS and CDR2 as YYNGEE. V was pared by 0 bases and J by 1 base, with 7 bases between. This CDR3 comprises 15 residues. The CDR3 nucleotides read TGTGCCAGCAGCGTAGAGGGGGGAACTAATGAAAAACTGTTTTTT. Its translation is CASSVEGGTNEKLFF.

The table lists this clone with a count of one. This chain uses TRBV11-2 with TRBJ2-7; D not certain. V shed 2 bases and J shed 3 bases, with 11 bases lying between them. CDR3 length equals 14 residues. Germline CDR1 and CDR2: SGHAT and FQNNGV. The CDR3: CASSLWRQHYEQYF. CDR3 nucleotide sequence: TGTGCCAGCAGCTTATGGCGGCAGCACTACGAGCAGTACTTC.

The genes are TRBV6-5 and TRBJ1-1, with a tentative D call TRBD1 (6 bases). V was pared by 6 bases and J by 3 bases, with 11 bases between. The length of the CDR3 is 13 residues. The germline CDR1 and CDR2 sequences are MNHEY and SVGAGI. CDR3 protein: CASRVTGDTEAFF. CDR3 DNA sequence: TGTGCCAGCAGGGTGACAGGAGACACTGAAGCTTTCTTT.

This chain joins TRBV6-6 and TRBJ1-1, with D unclear. The CDR3 contains 13 residues. V dropped 7 bases and J dropped 6 bases, with 15 bases sitting between them. The germline CDR1 and CDR2 sequences are MNHNY and SVGAGI (reference sequence). DNA of the CDR3: TGTGCCAGCACCCCGGAGGGTCTGTCTGAAGCTTTCTTT. This encodes CASTPEGLSEAFF.

This chain links TRBV14 with TRBJ2-5; weak D call: TRBD1 (6 bases). Germline V gene data show CDR1 as SGHDN and CDR2 as FVKESK. CDR3 length equals 15 residues. With 1 base removed from V and 7 bases from J, the gap between germline ends came to 16 bases. The CDR3 is CASSQAERGMGTQYF. As DNA, the CDR3 is TGTGCCAGCAGCCAAGCCGAGAGGGGGATGGGGACCCAGTACTTC.

The chain couples TRBV9 to TRBJ1-2, with 11 bases identical to TRBD1. The junction had 10 bases not matched to a gene; V was cut back by 2 bases and J by 4 bases. The CDR3 covers 17 residues. CDR1 and CDR2 (germline): SGDLS, YYNGEE. The CDR3: CASSVSRDRGSFYGYTF. The CDR3 DNA is TGTGCCAGCAGCGTGAGTAGGGACAGGGGGTCTTTCTATGGCTACACCTTC. Full variable domain (outside the CDR3, taken from reference TRBV9 and TRBJ1-2): DSGVTQTPKHLITATGQRVTLRCSPRSGDLSVYWYQQSLDQGLQFLIQYYNGEERAKGNILERFSAQQFPDLHSELNLSSLELGDSALYFCASSVSRDRGSFYGYTFGSGTRLTVV.

The count of this clone is one. The rearrangement uses TRBV29-1 and TRBJ2-7; either TRBD1 or TRBD2 may fit D (5 bases each). Germline V lookup: CDR1 SQVTM, CDR2 ANQGSEA. V dropped 3 bases and J dropped 2 bases, with 8 bases sitting between them. The length of the CDR3 is 12 residues. As DNA, the CDR3 is TGCAGCGTTGATGAGGGGACCTACGAGCAGTACTTC. This codes for CSVDEGTYEQYF.

The genes are TRBV4-3 and TRBJ2-3; D is undetermined. V was trimmed by 3 bases and J by 3 bases, leaving 10 bases between them. The CDR3 runs to 14 residues. Germline CDR1 LGHNA, CDR2 YSLEER. The chain's CDR3 is CASSHLLGTDTQYF. Here the CDR3 DNA reads TGCGCCAGCAGCCATCTCCTAGGGACAGATACGCAGTATTTT.

The chain employs TRBV6-5 and TRBJ1-1; D call uncertain. CDR1 and CDR2 (germline): MNHEY, SVGAGI. V was shortened by 6 bases and J by 8 bases, with 16 bases between the two germline ends. CDR3 size: 13 residues. CDR3 nucleotides: TGTGCCAGCAGCCCAACACGAGAAATGGAAGCTTTCTTT. The encoded protein is CASSPTREMEAFF.